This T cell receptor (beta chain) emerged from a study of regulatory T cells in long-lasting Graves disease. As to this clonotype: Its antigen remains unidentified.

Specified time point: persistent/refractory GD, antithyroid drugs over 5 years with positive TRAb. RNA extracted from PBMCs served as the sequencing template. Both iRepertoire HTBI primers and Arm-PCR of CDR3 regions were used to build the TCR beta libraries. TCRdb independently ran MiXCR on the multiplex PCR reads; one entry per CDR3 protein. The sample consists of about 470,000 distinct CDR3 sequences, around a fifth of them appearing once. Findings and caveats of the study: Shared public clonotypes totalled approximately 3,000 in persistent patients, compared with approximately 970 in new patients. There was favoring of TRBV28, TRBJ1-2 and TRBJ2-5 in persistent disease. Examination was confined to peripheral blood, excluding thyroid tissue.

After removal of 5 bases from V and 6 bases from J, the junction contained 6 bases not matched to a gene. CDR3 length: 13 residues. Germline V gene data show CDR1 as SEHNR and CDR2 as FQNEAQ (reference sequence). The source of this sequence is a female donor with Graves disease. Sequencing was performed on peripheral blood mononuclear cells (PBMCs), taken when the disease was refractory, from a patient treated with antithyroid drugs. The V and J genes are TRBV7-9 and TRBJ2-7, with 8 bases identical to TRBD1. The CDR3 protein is CASSRTGLSEQYF. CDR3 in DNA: TGTGCCAGCAGCCGGACAGGGTTGAGCGAGCAGTACTTC.